Listed below are T cell receptor beta chains from one sample, sequenced in a study of shared clonotypes between healthy human individuals. Profiling relied on immunoSEQ multiplex PCR, and the TCRdb table lists in-frame clones only, not all of them. The repertoire consists of hundreds of thousands of clones, with around 75% occurring once and the leading ten covering less than 15%. Sequencing was performed on PBMCs. The receptors originated from a woman aged 40 to 50 in good health. Some clones in this sample may be carry-over from other donors' samples. CDR3s include the opening cysteine and the closing phenylalanine or tryptophan. D genes are given only for firm matches. A row's size may be missing; if present it is once, few, many or a size class.

TRBJ1-1	.	TRBV27	.	CASSLNVGEAPEAFF	TGTGCCAGCAGTTTAAATGTAGGGGAGGCCCCTGAAGCTTTCTTT
TRBJ1-3	.	TRBV15	.	CATSRVQQGAGNTIYF	TGTGCCACCAGCAGAGTTCAACAGGGTGCTGGAAACACCATATATTTT
TRBJ1-4	TRBD1	TRBV18	.	CASSPPPQGAREKLFF	TGTGCCAGCTCACCACCCCCCCAGGGGGCGCGGGAAAAACTGTTTTTT
TRBJ1-5	TRBD1	TRBV4-3	.	CASSPSTGWDQPQHF	TGCGCCAGCAGCCCCTCGACAGGGTGGGATCAGCCCCAGCATTTT
TRBJ2-3	.	TRBV18	.	CASSLGRTDTQYF	TGTGCCAGCTCACTTGGACGGACAGATACGCAGTATTTT
TRBJ1-2	.	TRBV28	.	CASRTHIQGRENYGYTF	TGTGCCAGCAGAACCCATATTCAAGGGCGGGAAAACTATGGCTACACCTTC
TRBJ2-7	.	TRBV10-3	.	CAISQGKLREQYF	TGTGCCATCTCACAGGGTAAGCTTCGCGAGCAGTACTTC
TRBJ2-2	.	TRBV7-2	once	CASSLFRGTGELFF	TGTGCCAGCAGCTTATTCAGGGGCACCGGGGAGCTGTTTTTT
TRBJ1-1	.	TRBV5-1	once	CASSLRGYGEAFF	TGCGCCAGCAGCTTGAGGGGGTATGGTGAAGCTTTCTTT
TRBJ2-1	.	TRBV19	.	CASSIFHQNEQFF	TGTGCCAGTAGTATTTTTCATCAGAATGAGCAGTTCTTC
TRBJ1-2	TRBD1	TRBV18	.	CASSPLGQGVEDYGYTF	TGTGCCAGCTCACCACTGGGACAGGGTGTGGAAGACTATGGCTACACCTTC
TRBJ2-4	.	TRBV5-1	.	CASSLELQVGAKNIQYF	TGCGCCAGCAGCTTGGAATTACAGGTGGGGGCCAAAAACATTCAGTACTTC
TRBJ1-5	.	TRBV6-1	.	CASTRGTLNQPQHF	TGTGCCAGCACTCGGGGGACCCTCAATCAGCCCCAGCATTTT
TRBJ2-2	.	TRBV28	.	CASSSPSHGTGELFF	TGTGCCAGCAGTTCTCCTAGTCACGGCACCGGGGAGCTGTTTTTT
TRBJ2-7	TRBD1	TRBV5-1	few	CASSESQGAYEQYF	TGCGCCAGCAGCGAGAGCCAGGGGGCCTACGAGCAGTACTTC
TRBJ2-5	TRBD1	TRBV7-6	.	CASSQDRGETQYF	TGTGCCAGCAGCCAGGACAGGGGAGAGACCCAGTACTTC
TRBJ2-3	.	TRBV6-5	.	CASSWTLPAGTDTQYF	TGTGCCAGCAGTTGGACCCTCCCCGCGGGCACAGATACGCAGTATTTT
TRBJ2-7	.	TRBV25-1	.	CAYPLGSISYEQYF	TGTGCCTACCCCCTGGGCAGCATCTCCTACGAGCAGTACTTC
TRBJ2-5	.	TRBV15	.	CATSRVVERMETQYF	TGTGCCACCAGCCGAGTCGTGGAGCGGATGGAGACCCAGTACTTC
TRBJ1-1	.	TRBV6-5	.	CASSYSRGEGCNF	TGTGCCAGCAGTTACTCCAGGGGTGAGGGCTGTAACTTT
TRBJ2-7	TRBD2	TRBV10-3	.	CAISESSSGRALASYEQYF	TGTGCCATCAGTGAGTCCAGTAGCGGGAGGGCCCTGGCCTCCTACGAGCAGTACTTC
TRBJ2-1	.	TRBV5-4	.	CASSLMLATSPAQGEQFF	TGTGCCAGCAGCTTGATGCTAGCGACTTCCCCCGCTCAGGGTGAGCAGTTCTTC
TRBJ1-4	.	TRBV9	.	CASSVGTAYNEKLFF	TGTGCCAGCAGCGTAGGTACAGCGTATAATGAAAAACTGTTTTTT
TRBJ2-2	TRBD1	TRBV6-6	.	CASSATGKATGELFF	TGTGCCAGCAGTGCGACAGGGAAGGCCACCGGGGAGCTGTTTTTT
TRBJ1-5	.	TRBV27	.	CASSSPRRNSNQPQHF	TGTGCCAGCAGTTCCCCCCGGAGGAATAGCAATCAGCCCCAGCATTTT
TRBJ2-1	TRBD2	TRBV7-9	.	CASSPRSGGSYNEQFF	TGTGCCAGCAGCCCACGTAGCGGGGGCTCCTACAATGAGCAGTTCTTC
TRBJ2-2	.	TRBV28	.	CASSFSLAQNTGELFF	TGTGCCAGCAGTTTTTCTCTAGCACAGAACACCGGGGAGCTGTTTTTT
TRBJ2-6	.	TRBV7-9	.	CASSLGIAGANVLTF	TGTGCCAGCAGCTTAGGGATAGCTGGGGCCAACGTCCTGACTTTC
TRBJ2-1	.	TRBV4-1	.	CASSPLGVAYNEQFF	TGCGCCAGCAGCCCTCTTGGGGTTGCCTACAATGAGCAGTTCTTC
TRBJ2-1	TRBD2	TRBV29-1	.	CSVILAESSYNEQFF	TGCAGCGTAATACTAGCGGAGAGCTCCTACAATGAGCAGTTCTTC
TRBJ2-3	.	TRBV30	.	CAWRDYTDTQYF	TGTGCCTGGAGAGACTATACAGATACGCAGTATTTT
TRBJ2-2	TRBD2	TRBV14	.	CASSQVLAGVGELFF	TGTGCCAGCAGCCAGGTGCTAGCGGGAGTAGGGGAGCTGTTTTTT
TRBJ1-2	TRBD1	TRBV9	.	CASRGTGRYGYTF	TGTGCCAGCAGAGGGACAGGGCGATATGGCTACACCTTC
TRBJ1-5	TRBD1	TRBV6-5	.	CASSRTGINQPQHF	TGTGCCAGCAGTAGGACAGGGATCAATCAGCCCCAGCATTTT
TRBJ1-2	.	TRBV5-1	.	CASSLYAGQPNYGYTF	TGCGCCAGCAGCTTGTACGCCGGGCAGCCGAACTATGGCTACACCTTC
TRBJ2-5	TRBD2	TRBV25-1	few	CASTRGGSQETQYF	TGTGCCAGCACCCGCGGGGGGAGTCAAGAGACCCAGTACTTC
TRBJ2-2	.	TRBV9	.	CASSVSYTGELFF	TGTGCCAGCAGCGTGTCCTACACCGGGGAGCTGTTTTTT
TRBJ2-3	.	TRBV29-1	.	CSADREADTQYF	TGCAGCGCCGACCGGGAAGCAGATACGCAGTATTTT
TRBJ1-1	TRBD1	TRBV28	.	CASSETGTGANEAFF	TGTGCCAGCAGTGAGACCGGGACAGGGGCTAATGAAGCTTTCTTT
TRBJ1-2	.	TRBV30	.	CAWSPTTRTPNYGYTF	TGTGCCTGGAGTCCCACAACACGGACACCAAACTATGGCTACACCTTC
TRBJ2-7	.	TRBV5-6	.	CASSSISRRRTNPYEQYF	TGTGCCAGCAGCTCCATATCTAGACGGCGCACCAACCCCTACGAGCAGTACTTC
TRBJ1-5	.	TRBV5-5	once	CASSTDPQWNQPQHF	TGTGCCAGCAGCACGGACCCCCAGTGGAATCAGCCCCAGCATTTT
TRBJ2-1	TRBD2	TRBV12-5	.	CASGIAGVGNEQFF	TGTGCTAGTGGCATAGCGGGAGTGGGCAATGAGCAGTTCTTC
TRBJ2-7	.	TRBV5-4	once	CASSSGPTNEQYF	TGTGCCAGCAGTAGCGGTCCGACTAACGAGCAGTACTTC
TRBJ2-1	.	TRBV18	.	CASSPDKRDNEQFF	TGTGCCAGCTCACCTGACAAGCGAGACAATGAGCAGTTCTTC
TRBJ2-3	.	TRBV5-6	.	CASSLYFRGLNPTDTQYF	TGTGCCAGCAGCTTATACTTCCGGGGCCTGAACCCAACAGATACGCAGTATTTT
TRBJ2-5	.	TRBV7-3	.	CASSLVGSQETQYF	TGTGCCAGCAGCTTAGTCGGATCCCAAGAGACCCAGTACTTC
TRBJ2-7	.	TRBV10-3	.	CAISGQGIPYEQYF	TGTGCCATCAGTGGTCAGGGGATTCCCTACGAGCAGTACTTC
TRBJ2-1	.	TRBV18	.	CASSPRWESYNEQFF	TGTGCCAGCTCACCAAGGTGGGAGTCTTACAATGAGCAGTTCTTC
TRBJ2-1	.	TRBV19	.	CASSLTVLTYNEQFF	TGTGCCAGTAGTCTGACAGTCCTCACCTACAATGAGCAGTTCTTC
TRBJ2-5	.	TRBV15	.	CATSRAGEGETQYF	TGTGCCACCAGCAGAGCAGGGGAGGGAGAGACCCAGTACTTC
TRBJ1-5	.	TRBV18	.	CAGSPVPLQPQHF	TGTGCCGGCTCACCCGTTCCTCTTCAGCCCCAGCATTTT
TRBJ2-6	.	TRBV5-1	few	CASSQGRDAGANVLTF	TGCGCCAGCAGCCAGGGGAGGGACGCTGGGGCCAACGTCCTGACTTTC
TRBJ2-7	TRBD2	TRBV6-1	.	CASSPSGRFGEQYF	TGTGCCAGCAGTCCAAGCGGGAGGTTCGGCGAGCAGTACTTC
TRBJ2-1	TRBD2	TRBV7-3	.	CASSFREGEQFF	TGTGCCAGCAGCTTCAGGGAGGGTGAGCAGTTCTTC
TRBJ2-3	.	TRBV15	.	CATSRDRGTDTQYF	TGTGCCACCAGCAGAGATCGAGGAACAGATACGCAGTATTTT
TRBJ2-3	.	TRBV2	.	CASRPSDRPDTQYF	TGTGCCAGCAGGCCTAGCGACAGGCCAGATACGCAGTATTTT
TRBJ2-2	TRBD2	TRBV5-6	.	CASSYVRGLTTGELFF	TGTGCCAGCAGCTACGTTCGGGGACTAACCACCGGGGAGCTGTTTTTT
TRBJ2-5	.	TRBV30	.	CAWRSIGKGPEETQYF	TGTGCCTGGAGATCGATAGGGAAGGGTCCAGAGGAGACCCAGTACTTC